The T cell receptor beta chain under discussion was sequenced for a study of post-analysis software for immune sequencing data. The overall study: Included courses were relapsing-remitting and secondary progressive multiple sclerosis; progressive-relapsing multiple sclerosis was also included.

TCR beta cDNA libraries had unique molecular identifiers. From around 0.96 to 9.9 million T cells, 400,000 to 600,000 cDNA molecules were obtained. Via MiXCR, TCRdb re-called the PCR reads, giving one row per CDR3 protein. The sample includes 750,000 to 950,000 distinct CDR3 sequences, about 45% of them seen just once. Germline V gene lookup returns CDR1 MDHEN and CDR2 SYDVKM. The germline V and J ends were trimmed by 5 bases and 0 bases, with 17 bases remaining between them. The CDR3 contains 17 residues. Points on this clonotype: Its matching antigen is unknown.

Study-wide results and caveats: Clustering by F measure revealed strong co-clustering among samples prepared together in one batch. TRBV5-6, TRBV5-1 and TRBV20-1 were among several TRBV segments more frequent in patients than controls. Multiple sclerosis patients showed significantly lower normalized Chao1 diversity than controls did.

The receptor's source is a girl between 10 and 17 years old with multiple sclerosis. The chain uses TRBV28 and TRBJ2-4, with D possibly TRBD2 on 5 matching bases. The sequencing sample was made of blood. CDR3 residues: CASSTWRAGLAKNIQYF. For the CDR3, the DNA is TGTGCCAGCAGTACCTGGCGGGCAGGCCTAGCCAAAAACATTCAGTACTTC.